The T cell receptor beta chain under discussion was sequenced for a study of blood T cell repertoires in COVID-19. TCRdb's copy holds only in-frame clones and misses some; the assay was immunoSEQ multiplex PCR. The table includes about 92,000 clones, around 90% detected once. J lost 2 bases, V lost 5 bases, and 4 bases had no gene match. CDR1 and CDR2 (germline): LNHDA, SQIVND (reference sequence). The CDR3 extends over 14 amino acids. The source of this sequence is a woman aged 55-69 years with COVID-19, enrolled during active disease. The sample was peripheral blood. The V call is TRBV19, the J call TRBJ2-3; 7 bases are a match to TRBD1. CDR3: CASSGDRATDTQYF. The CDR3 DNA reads TGTGCCAGTAGTGGAGACAGGGCCACAGATACGCAGTATTTT.